The next 6 T cell receptor beta chains were all read from a single sample in a study of cytomegalovirus exposure and HLA in healthy donors. 13 Jbeta primers and 60 Vbeta primers were used for the PCR. Here immunoSEQ multiplex PCR was the method, and the copy in TCRdb shows in-frame clones only, minus some. The repertoire holds around 150,000 clones, with approximately 79% as singletons. The sample was PBMCs. The receptors here all came from a human donor in good health.

This chain uses TRBV27 with TRBJ1-1, with D perhaps TRBD1 (6 bases). Trimming took 6 bases from V and 8 from J, leaving 16 bases between them. This CDR3 is 13 amino acids long. CDR1 is MNHEY, CDR2 SMNVEV, per germline (reference sequence). CDR3 protein: CASRYFGQKEAFF. The CDR3, as DNA: TGTGCCAGCAGATACTTCGGACAGAAGGAAGCTTTCTTT.

This chain joins TRBV4-1 and TRBJ2-1; TRBD2 matches at 10 bases. CDR1 is MGHRA, CDR2 YSYEKL, per germline. The trim removed 1 base at V and 7 bases at J, leaving 1 base unmatched. The CDR3 has 14 amino acids. This chain's CDR3 is CASSQGGLANEQFF. CDR3 in DNA: TGCGCCAGCAGCCAAGGGGGACTAGCGAATGAGCAGTTCTTC.

Details on this clone: The sample has other DNA sequences that encode this CDR3 too. This chain uses TRBV4-1 with TRBJ2-7; 10 nucleotides line up with TRBD1. With 3 bases clipped from V and 4 bases from J, the junction kept 3 bases outside the gene matches. This CDR3 contains 14 residues. CDR1 is MGHRA, CDR2 YSYEKL, per germline. The CDR3 here is CASSHEDRGYEQYF. The CDR3 DNA reads TGCGCCAGCAGCCACGAGGACAGGGGGTACGAGCAGTACTTC.

This chain joins TRBV10-3 and TRBJ2-2; D gene ambiguous. Trimming stripped 3 bases from V and 7 bases from J, with 6 bases between. This CDR3 has 12 residues. Germline CDR1 reads ENHRY; CDR2 reads SYGVKD. The CDR3 DNA is TGTGCCATCAGTGATAACGGCGGGGAGCTGTTTTTT. As protein: CAISDNGGELFF.

The gene calls are TRBV7-6 and TRBJ1-2, with D tentatively TRBD1 (6 bases). CDR3 size: 14 residues. Trimming removed 1 base from V and 4 bases from J, with 10 bases in between. The germline gives CDR1 SGHVS, CDR2 FNYEAQ. CDR3 nucleotides: TGTGCCAGCAGCTTAGGGGGGACAAGCTATGGCTACACCTTC. Its protein product is CASSLGGTSYGYTF. The full variable domain, with the rest looked up from reference TRBV7-6 and TRBJ1-2, is GAGVSQSPRYKVTKRGQDVALRCDPISGHVSLYWYRQALGQGPEFLTYFNYEAQQDKSGLPNDRFSAERPEGSISTLTIQRTEQRDSAMYRCASSLGGTSYGYTFGSGTRLTVV.

This clone was seen a handful of times. V gene TRBV6-6 combines with J gene TRBJ2-5; 14 positions agree with TRBD2. The CDR3 spans 16 residues. Germline V gene data show CDR1 as MNHNY and CDR2 as SVGAGI (reference sequence). Losses at the gene ends were 4 bases for V and 1 base for J; bases not matched to a gene: 2. The CDR3 loop reads CASSLGTSGGQETQYF. CDR3 nucleotide sequence: TGTGCCAGCAGTTTAGGGACTAGCGGGGGCCAAGAGACCCAGTACTTC.